These T cell receptor beta chains were read from a single sample in a study of control samples from healthy donors and cancer patients. Clones were read by immunoSEQ multiplex PCR, and TCRdb kept only the in-frame ones, dropping some. The sample's table shows about 200,000 clones. The sample comprised blood. These receptors originate from a woman aged 30 to 39 in good health. CDR3s include the opening cysteine and the closing phenylalanine or tryptophan. The D gene is left open where the match is weak.

>TRBJ2-7|TRBD1|TRBV18
CASSQDRANEQYF
TGTGCCAGCTCACAGGACAGGGCCAACGAGCAGTACTTC
>TRBJ1-1|NA|TRBV7-9
CASSLGTGLNTEAFF
TGTGCCAGCAGCTTAGGCACGGGTCTGAACACTGAAGCTTTCTTT
>TRBJ1-1|NA|TRBV19
CASSIDDATEAFF
TGTGCCAGTAGTATAGATGACGCCACTGAAGCTTTCTTT
>TRBJ2-7|NA|TRBV6-2/TRBV6-3
CASSYAHEQYF
TGTGCCAGCAGTTACGCCCACGAGCAGTACTTC
>TRBJ2-1|TRBD1|TRBV11-1
CASSSRTGWNEQFF
TGTGCCAGCAGCTCTAGGACAGGGTGGAATGAGCAGTTCTTC
>TRBJ1-5|NA|TRBV18
CASSPGMAGVGNQPQHF
TGTGCCAGCTCACCAGGAATGGCGGGAGTAGGCAATCAGCCCCAGCATTTT
>TRBJ1-1|TRBD1|TRBV7-2
CASSLHPGGTEAFF
TGTGCCAGCAGCTTACACCCAGGGGGCACTGAAGCTTTCTTT
>TRBJ1-1|TRBD1|TRBV19
CASTPGTVNTEAFF
TGTGCCAGTACCCCTGGGACAGTGAACACTGAAGCTTTCTTT
>TRBJ2-7|NA|TRBV3-1/TRBV3-2
CASSQAARGYYEQYF
TGTGCCAGCAGCCAGGCGGCGCGGGGTTACTACGAGCAGTACTTC
>TRBJ2-1|TRBD1|TRBV5-1
CASSPRGGTGAAEQFF
TGCGCCAGCAGCCCCCGGGGGGGGACAGGGGCGGCCGAGCAGTTCTTC
>TRBJ2-1|NA|TRBV5-6
CASSLVREQFF
TGTGCCAGCAGCTTAGTGAGGGAGCAGTTCTTC
>TRBJ1-1|TRBD1|TRBV6-5
CASSYQDRGRSEAFF
TGTGCCAGCAGTTACCAGGACAGGGGTAGGTCTGAAGCTTTCTTT
>TRBJ2-6|NA|TRBV19
CASSTKSPGRASGANVLTF
TGTGCCAGTAGTACGAAATCACCGGGACGGGCTTCTGGGGCCAACGTCCTGACTTTC
>TRBJ1-1|NA|TRBV7-9
CASSPRPLNTEAFF
TGTGCCAGCAGCCCCAGGCCGCTGAACACTGAAGCTTTCTTT